This T cell receptor beta chain came from a study of T cells after yellow fever vaccination. The study's findings and limits: Most primary-vaccination clones reappeared after the booster (approximately 95% CD4, about 88% CD8). Peaking on day 5 versus 15, the secondary response was faster but weaker.

The length of the CDR3 is 15 residues. After removal of 4 bases from V and 6 bases from J, the junction contained 10 bases not matched to a gene. Germline lookup yields CDR1 MNHEY and CDR2 SVGAGI. A note on this clonotype: No antigen is known for it.

TCRdb reprocessed the 5' RACE reads via MiXCR and lists one record per CDR3 protein. The sample consists of around 400,000 distinct CDR3 sequences, approximately 10% of them appearing once. Sequenced material: PBMCs, taken on the day of the first yellow fever vaccination. The rearrangement uses TRBV6-5 and TRBJ1-2; 8 bases map to TRBD1. This receptor was identified in a man younger than 30 who received the YFV17D yellow fever vaccine. Here the CDR3 reads CASSSGQAPRNGYTF. Here the CDR3 DNA reads TGTGCCAGCAGTTCGGGACAGGCCCCCAGGAATGGCTACACCTTC.